These 25 T cell receptor beta chains share one sample of origin, sequenced in a study of T cell clonality in common variable immunodeficiency (dated by TCRdb to about 2015). Results and caveats for the whole study, not just this receptor: CVID TCRbeta sequences reportedly showed fewer deletions and N-nucleotide insertions and lacked highly modified clones with 13 or more V deletions.

Antigens for these TCRs are unknown. The protocol used for the library was the immunoSEQ multiplex PCR assay. Sourced from immuneACCESS, this table was stored by TCRdb with only in-frame sequences that have V and J called. A share of the clones is absent; for the studies checked, an unresolved V gene accounts for under half, and the remainder has no known explanation. The sample's table lists a count of over 15,000 clones. Roughly 4.9% of the sample is taken by the ten largest. The sample taken for sequencing was peripheral blood mononuclear cells. The source is a human donor with common variable immunodeficiency.

To note about this clone: The CDR3 end lies 3 residues beyond the end of the read and is filled in from the germline J gene. The gene calls are TRBV11-1 and TRBJ2-3, with 8 bases lining up with TRBD2. CDR1 SGHAT and CDR2 FQDESV come from the germline V gene (reference sequence). With 2 bases clipped from V and 2 bases from J, the junction kept 3 bases outside the gene matches. CDR3 length: 15 residues. CDR3 DNA (partial): TGTGCCAGCAGCTTAAAGCGGGGGTACACAGATACG. As protein: CASSLKRGYTDT. The CDR3 as a whole reads CASSLKRGYTDTQYF. Looking up the rest from reference TRBV11-1 and TRBJ2-3 gives the full variable domain: EAEVAQSPRYKITEKSQAVAFWCDPISGHATLYWYRQILGQGPELLVQFQDESVVDDSQLPKDRFSAERLKGVDSTLKIQPAELGDSAMYLCASSLKRGYTDTQYFGPGTRLTVL.

Note on this clone: The CDR3 end falls 3 residues outside the read, so it is completed with the germline J gene. The chain has TRBV6-4 and TRBJ2-2; perhaps TRBD2 as D (6 bases). This CDR3 is built from 11 residues. Germline CDR1 and CDR2: MRHNA and SNTAGT. Trimming pared 8 bases from V and 5 bases from J, leaving 6 bases between. The sequenced CDR3 bases are TGTGCCAGCCGGGGGACCGGGGAG. The encoded protein is CASRGTGE. The full CDR3 reads CASRGTGELFF.

As to this clone: The read falls 3 residues short of the CDR3 end, and the missing part is taken from the germline J gene. The J gene is TRBJ2-7, the V gene TRBV20-1; D unresolved. Germline lookup yields CDR1 DFQATT and CDR2 SNEGSKA (reference sequence). Trimming left V 6 bases short and J 4 bases short, with 19 bases between. The CDR3 sequence is 14 residues long. CDR3 DNA, as far as it was read: TGCAGTGCAAACCGGTACCAAAAGTCTTACGAG. This sequence encodes CSANRYQKSYE. The CDR3 in full is CSANRYQKSYEQYF.

Note on this clone: The CDR3 end falls 3 residues outside the read, so it is completed with the germline J gene. The chain couples TRBV7-9 to TRBJ2-3; the D is unclear. This CDR3 region has 14 residues. Germline CDR1 reads SEHNR; CDR2 reads FQNEAQ (reference sequence). V lost 3 bases and J 0 bases, leaving 7 bases between the germline ends. The CDR3 bases that were read are TGTGCCAGCAGCTTCCTAGTCAGCACAGATACG. It encodes CASSFLVSTDT. The CDR3 reads in full as CASSFLVSTDTQYF.

About this clone: The read comes to an end 3 residues before the CDR3 does, leaving the germline J gene to fill in the end. The gene calls are TRBV2 and TRBJ1-4, with D unresolved. The CDR3 extends over 14 amino acids. V was trimmed by 2 bases and J by 8 bases, leaving 12 bases between them. Germline loops: CDR1 SNHLY, CDR2 FYNNEI. The CDR3 DNA, read in part, is TGTGCCAGCAGTGAAAGGGTATCTGGCGAAAAA. Residues: CASSERVSGEK. The full CDR3 reads CASSERVSGEKLFF.

For this clone: From the germline J gene comes the end of the CDR3, since the read stops 3 residues before it. The chain joins TRBV19 to TRBJ2-1; 11 nucleotides align to TRBD1. The CDR3 sequence is 17 residues long. Germline V lookup: CDR1 LNHDA, CDR2 SQIVND (reference sequence). Trimming took 5 bases from V and 5 from J; bases not matched to a gene: 11. The CDR3 sequence: CASSSGTGGSANNEQFF. The sequenced CDR3 bases are TGTGCCAGTAGTTCAGGGACAGGGGGTAGCGCTAACAATGAG.

With regard to this clone: The read halts 3 residues ahead of the CDR3 end, with the missing end drawn from the germline J gene. The genes are TRBV5-4 and TRBJ2-1; D gene unclear. Trimming removed 0 bases at V and 4 bases at J, with 8 bases between. This CDR3 is 14 amino acids long. Germline-derived CDR1 and CDR2 are SGHNT and YYREEE (reference sequence). Here the CDR3 reads CASSLAQGYNEQFF. The CDR3 DNA, read in part, is TGTGCCAGCAGCTTGGCCCAAGGGTACAATGAG.

As for this clone: The sequenced fragment ends 3 residues before the CDR3 boundary, so the rest is inferred from the germline J gene. The chain uses TRBV9 and TRBJ2-3, with 8 nucleotides matching TRBD2. CDR1 and CDR2 (germline): SGDLS, YYNGEE. Unmatched junction bases numbered 0, after V lost 2 bases and J lost 1 base. The CDR3 loop spans 14 amino acids. Incomplete CDR3 DNA: TGTGCCAGCAGCGTTAGCGGGGGCACAGATACG. Amino acids: CASSVSGGTDT. The entire CDR3 protein is CASSVSGGTDTQYF.

Comments on this clone: The read ends 3 residues shy of where the CDR3 ends; the end is completed using the germline J gene. This sequence joins TRBV29-1 and TRBJ1-1; 7 bases line up with TRBD1. The V and J ends lost 8 bases and 7 bases, in that order; junction bases with no gene match: 7. The germline V gene encodes CDR1 SQVTM and CDR2 ANQGSEA. The CDR3 covers 11 residues. The CDR3 loop is CSHLRGIEAFF. Partial CDR3 DNA: TGCAGCCACCTCAGGGGGATTGAA.

About this clone itself: Read sequence stops 3 residues before the CDR3 end, and the germline J gene provides the missing end. The gene calls are TRBV20-1 and TRBJ2-1, with TRBD2 matching 16 bases. Germline-derived CDR1 and CDR2 are DFQATT and SNEGSKA (reference sequence). The CDR3 runs to 17 residues. V lost 4 bases, J lost 4 bases, and 7 bases stayed unmatched. The part of the CDR3 DNA that was read is TGCAGTGCTACCGGGACTAGCGGGAGGGGATCATACAATGAG. It is translated as CSATGTSGRGSYNE. The full-length CDR3 reads as CSATGTSGRGSYNEQFF.

On this clone: Read coverage stops 3 residues before the CDR3 terminus; the germline J gene supplies the remainder. V usage is TRBV5-5 and J usage is TRBJ2-7; TRBD2 aligns across 9 bases. With 1 base clipped from V and 6 bases from J, the junction kept 2 bases outside the gene matches. Germline-derived CDR1 and CDR2 are SGHKS and YYEKEE (reference sequence). The CDR3 totals 13 residues. The CDR3 bases that were read are TGTGCCAGCAGCTTGAGGACTAGCGTCGAG. It translates to CASSLRTSVE. The entire CDR3 reads CASSLRTSVEQYF.

Turning to this clone: The observed sequence ends 3 residues before the CDR3 terminus, with the missing tail filled in from the germline J gene. V and J are TRBV9 and TRBJ2-2; 14 bases are shared with TRBD2. This CDR3 has 15 amino acids. V lost 7 bases, J lost 8 bases, and 7 bases stayed unmatched. Germline assignment: CDR1 SGDLS and CDR2 YYNGEE. CDR3 residues: CASGLAGGTMGELFF. The CDR3 bases that were read are TGTGCCAGCGGACTAGCGGGGGGCACTATGGGGGAG.

Comments on this clone: Sequencing ends 3 residues short of the CDR3 end; the germline J gene provides the rest. This chain uses TRBV5-6 with TRBJ1-2, with 7 bases lining up with TRBD1. The CDR3 is 14 residues long. Looked up from germline, CDR1 is SGHDT and CDR2 is YYEEEE. The V segment lost 4 bases and the J segment 1 base; nucleotides outside the gene matches: 4. The part of the CDR3 DNA that was read is TGTGCCAGCAGCCCTGGGACAGATAACTATGGC. It codes for CASSPGTDNYG. The complete CDR3 reads CASSPGTDNYGYTF.

For this clone: Sequencing ends 3 residues short of the CDR3 end; the germline J gene provides the rest. The chain is built from TRBV7-2 and TRBJ2-7; 9 nucleotides line up with TRBD1. The CDR3 contains 15 residues. In germline, CDR1 is SGHTA, CDR2 FQGNSA. The junction had 3 bases not matched to a gene; V was cut back by 1 base and J by 2 bases. The CDR3 sequence: CASSLGGQGTYEQYF. The CDR3 DNA, read in part, is TGTGCCAGCAGCTTAGGGGGACAGGGAACCTACGAG.

Points on this clone: The sequenced fragment ends 3 residues before the CDR3 boundary, so the rest is inferred from the germline J gene. The gene calls are TRBV5-1 and TRBJ1-4; 7 bases align to TRBD1. Per germline, CDR1 SGHRS and CDR2 YFSETQ. This CDR3 is 17 amino acids long. J lost 2 bases, V lost 4 bases, and 11 bases had no gene match. CDR3 amino acids: CASSTGTAPGTNEKLFF. The part of the CDR3 DNA that was read is TGCGCCAGCAGCACCGGGACAGCGCCGGGGACTAATGAAAAA.

Notes on this clone: The read gets to within 3 residues of the CDR3 end, and the germline J gene fills in the rest. The chain links TRBV20-1 to TRBJ2-2; 9 bases align to TRBD1. CDR1 and CDR2 from the germline V gene are DFQATT and SNEGSKA (reference sequence). Trimming at V came to 6 bases and at J to 6 bases, leaving 14 bases not matched to a gene. This CDR3 has 16 amino acids. The chain's CDR3 is CSAPPAGQGSAGELFF. The part of the CDR3 DNA that was read is TGCAGTGCCCCCCCCGCGGGACAGGGCTCCGCCGGGGAG.

Worth noting for this clone: The CDR3 is cut off 3 residues early in the read; its end comes from the germline J gene. V and J are TRBV20-1 and TRBJ2-3, with D tentatively TRBD1 (5 bases). In germline, CDR1 is DFQATT, CDR2 SNEGSKA (reference sequence). Trimming removed 7 bases from V and 8 bases from J, with 16 bases in between. The CDR3 contains 12 residues. CDR3 sequence reads: CSGVGHRSTQYF. CDR3 DNA, as far as it was read: TGCAGTGGGGTGGGGCACAGGAGTACG.

Details on this clone: Read sequence stops 3 residues before the CDR3 end, and the germline J gene provides the missing end. This chain joins TRBV7-6 and TRBJ2-3; D perhaps matches TRBD1 (5 bases). Germline V lookup: CDR1 SGHVS, CDR2 FNYEAQ. The V and J ends lost 4 bases and 1 base respectively, with 15 bases between them. CDR3 length: 16 amino acids. The covered CDR3 bases are TGTGCCAGCAGCTCCCTCAGGGAAGGAGGCACAGATACG. Its translation: CASSSLREGGTDT. The full CDR3 is CASSSLREGGTDTQYF.

Note on this clone: Read data end 3 residues before the CDR3 end; the end is taken from the germline J gene. The gene calls are TRBV14 and TRBJ2-5, with D maybe TRBD1 (7 bases). Trimming removed 2 bases from V and 5 bases from J, with 15 bases in between. CDR1 is SGHDN, CDR2 FVKESK, per germline. This CDR3 region has 15 residues. The DNA read from the CDR3 is TGTGCCAGCAGCCAAACAACAGGGGAGGAGGAGACC. This translates into CASSQTTGEEET. In full, the CDR3 is CASSQTTGEEETQYF. The variable domain in full, completed from reference TRBV14 and TRBJ2-5, reads EAGVTQFPSHSVIEKGQTVTLRCDPISGHDNLYWYRRVMGKEIKFLLHFVKESKQDESGMPNNRFLAERTGGTYSTLKVQPAELEDSGVYFCASSQTTGEEETQYFGPGTRLLVL.

To note about this clone: The read gets to within 3 residues of the CDR3 end, and the germline J gene fills in the rest. The chain recombines TRBV11-2 with TRBJ2-7; D gene unclear. CDR1 and CDR2 (germline): SGHAT, FQNNGV. The CDR3 consists of 14 residues. Trimming left V 1 base short and J 0 bases short, with 7 bases between. CDR3 bases read: TGTGCCAGCAGCTTAGGTGGCTCCTCCTACGAG. Protein product: CASSLGGSSYE. The full CDR3 is CASSLGGSSYEQYF.

In terms of frequency, this clone is medium-sized. The read ends 3 residues before the CDR3 terminus; that terminus is restored from the germline J gene. The V gene is TRBV7-2, the J gene TRBJ1-1; D remains ambiguous. V lost 1 base, J lost 6 bases, and 6 bases lay in between. The germline CDR1 and CDR2 sequences are SGHTA and FQGNSA. The CDR3 runs 12 residues. The DNA read from the CDR3 is TGTGCCAGCAGCTTAGATAGTTCTGAA. Encoded protein: CASSLDSSE. The CDR3 in its entirety is CASSLDSSEAFF.

A note on this clone: Read data end 3 residues before the CDR3 end; the end is taken from the germline J gene. J is TRBJ1-1 and V is TRBV7-9; 8 bases match TRBD1. The CDR3 is made up of 13 amino acids. V trimming: 7 bases; J trimming: 5 bases; junction bases outside the gene matches: 6. Looked up from germline, CDR1 is SEHNR and CDR2 is FQNEAQ (reference sequence). Here the CDR3 reads CASNPDRETEAFF. CDR3 DNA (partial): TGTGCCAGCAACCCGGACAGGGAGACTGAA. The complete variable domain, with remaining parts taken from reference TRBV7-9 and TRBJ1-1, reads DTGVSQNPRHKITKRGQNVTFRCDPISEHNRLYWYRQTLGQGPEFLTYFQNEAQLEKSRLLSDRFSAERPKGSFSTLEIQRTEQGDSAMYLCASNPDRETEAFFGQGTRLTVV.

This clone is classed as medium-sized (0.01 to 0.1%) by frequency. Coverage ceases 3 residues before the CDR3 finishes, and the germline J gene fills in the end. The chain employs TRBV2 and TRBJ2-1; 8 bases map to TRBD1. The germline V gene has CDR1 SNHLY and CDR2 FYNNEI. This CDR3 spans 12 amino acids. The J segment lost 8 bases and the V segment lost 9 bases, leaving 6 bases of the junction unmatched. CDR3 in amino acids: CARRTGSDEQFF. Incomplete CDR3 DNA: TGTGCCAGGAGGACAGGGTCGGATGAG. Drawing the rest from reference TRBV2 and TRBJ2-1, the complete variable domain is EPEVTQTPSHQVTQMGQEVILRCVPISNHLYFYWYRQILGQKVEFLVSFYNNEISEKSEIFDDQFSVERPDGSNFTLKIRSTKLEDSAMYFCARRTGSDEQFFGPGTRLTVL.

About this clone itself: The read falls 3 residues short of the CDR3 end, and the missing part is taken from the germline J gene. The gene calls are TRBV5-1 and TRBJ2-5, with D possibly being TRBD1 (5 bases). The V end was cut by 6 bases, the J end by 5 bases, with 11 bases between. Per the germline V gene, CDR1 is SGHRS and CDR2 is YFSETQ. The CDR3 is made up of 12 amino acids. The CDR3 spells CASNRPGETQYF. CDR3 DNA (partial): TGCGCCAGCAACCGGCCAGGGGAGACC.

About this clone itself: The read halts 3 residues ahead of the CDR3 end, with the missing end drawn from the germline J gene. The chain is built from TRBV11-1 and TRBJ1-1; D gene ambiguous. The CDR3 totals 13 residues. The ends were cut back, 1 base at V and 1 base at J, with 4 bases in the middle. Germline CDR1 and CDR2: SGHAT and FQDESV (reference sequence). The CDR3 DNA, read in part, is TGTGCCAGCAGCTTAGGCGGGAACACTGAA. Amino acids: CASSLGGNTE. The entire CDR3 reads CASSLGGNTEAFF.